The 5 T cell receptor beta chains below come from one sample, sequenced in a study of OX40 agonist ivuxolimab in advanced cancers. This table comes from immunoSEQ multiplex PCR, and its TCRdb copy is limited to in-frame clones, with some not included. The sample shows roughly 15,000 clones, about 90% of them seen only once. Sample: CD4+ or CD8+ T cells sorted from blood, taken in a trial of the OX40 agonist ivuxolimab. All receptors come from an adult with an advanced solid tumor such as melanoma, head and neck, liver or kidney cancer.

The rearrangement links TRBV5-4 to TRBJ2-5, with D possibly being TRBD1 (5 bases). The CDR3 sequence is 16 residues long. Germline CDR1 reads SGHNT; CDR2 reads YYREEE (reference sequence). Trimming removed 2 bases from V and 0 bases from J, with 14 bases in between. The CDR3 DNA is TGTGCCAGCAGCTTAATAGGGAAGGGGTACCAAGAGACCCAGTACTTC. Its translation: CASSLIGKGYQETQYF. Complete variable domain (other parts from reference TRBV5-4 and TRBJ2-5): ETGVTQSPTHLIKTRGQQVTLRCSSQSGHNTVSWYQQALGQGPQFIFQYYREEENGRGNFPPRFSGLQFPNYSSELNVNALELDDSALYLCASSLIGKGYQETQYFGPGTRLLVL.

This chain uses TRBV5-1 with TRBJ1-1, with TRBD1 as a possible D gene (6 bases). The CDR3 runs to 13 residues. Per the germline V gene, CDR1 is SGHRS and CDR2 is YFSETQ. V was clipped by 0 bases and J by 7 bases, with 10 bases between them. The DNA for the CDR3 is TGCGCCAGCAGCTTGGTTGGGGGCGATGAAGCTTTCTTT. Translation gives CASSLVGGDEAFF.

The sample holds one count of this clone. V gene TRBV7-9 combines with J gene TRBJ2-1; 10 bases match TRBD2. J was trimmed by 3 bases and V by 5 bases; bases with no gene match: 4. There are 15 residues in the CDR3. Germline V gene lookup returns CDR1 SEHNR and CDR2 FQNEAQ (reference sequence). CDR3 amino acids: CASSNQREGYNEQFF. The CDR3 bases are TGTGCCAGCAGCAACCAGCGGGAGGGCTACAATGAGCAGTTCTTC.

The chain employs TRBV19 and TRBJ2-1; D is uncertain. The V gene's germline CDR1 is LNHDA and CDR2 SQIVND (reference sequence). Trimming cost V 3 bases and J 0 bases, with 9 bases left between them. The CDR3 extends over 15 amino acids. CDR3 nucleotide sequence: TGTGCCAGTAGTATGGGCCTGAGCTCCTACAATGAGCAGTTCTTC. Translating gives CASSMGLSSYNEQFF.

The rearrangement uses TRBV27 and TRBJ2-7; maybe TRBD1 (5 bases). Germline assignment: CDR1 MNHEY and CDR2 SMNVEV (reference sequence). The CDR3 sequence is 13 residues long. Trimming pared 1 base from V and 5 bases from J, leaving 9 bases between. DNA for the CDR3: TGTGCCAGCAGTTTATTTAGGGGAAACGAGCAGTACTTC. It specifies CASSLFRGNEQYF.